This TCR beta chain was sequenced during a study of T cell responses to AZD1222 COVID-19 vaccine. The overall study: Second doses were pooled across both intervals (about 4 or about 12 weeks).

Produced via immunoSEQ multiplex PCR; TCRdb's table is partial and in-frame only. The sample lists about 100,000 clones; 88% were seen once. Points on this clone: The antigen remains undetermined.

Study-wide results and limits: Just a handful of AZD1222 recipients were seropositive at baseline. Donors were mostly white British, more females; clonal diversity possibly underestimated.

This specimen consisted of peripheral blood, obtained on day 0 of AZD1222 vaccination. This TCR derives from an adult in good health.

CDR3 coding DNA: TGTGCCTGGGCTGCAGATATGAACTATGGCTACACCTTC. It codes for CAWAADMNYGYTF. The gene calls are TRBV30 and TRBJ1-2; D is unclear. V was trimmed by 5 bases and J by 2 bases, leaving 12 bases between them. This CDR3 is built from 13 residues. Germline V CDR1 and CDR2: GTSNPN, SVGIG (reference sequence).